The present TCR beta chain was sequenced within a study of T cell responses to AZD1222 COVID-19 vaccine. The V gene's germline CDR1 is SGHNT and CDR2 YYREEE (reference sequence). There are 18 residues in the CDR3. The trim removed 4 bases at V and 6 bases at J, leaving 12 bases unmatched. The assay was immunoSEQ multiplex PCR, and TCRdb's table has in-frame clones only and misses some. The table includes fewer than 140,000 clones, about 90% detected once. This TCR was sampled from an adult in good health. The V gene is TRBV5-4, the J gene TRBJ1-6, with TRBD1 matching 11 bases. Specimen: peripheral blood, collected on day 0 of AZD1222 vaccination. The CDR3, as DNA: TGTGCCAGCAGCCCTCGGGACAGGGGGATCTCATCTAATTCACCCCTCCACTTT. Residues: CASSPRDRGISSNSPLHF.